This T cell receptor (beta chain) was retrieved from a study of blood T cells in healthy people across ages. Study at large: About one barcoded TCR beta cDNA was captured per two T cells. General observations from the study: Diversity was higher, and naive CD4+ cells more numerous, in long-lived donors than in aged donors.

As regards this clonotype: Its antigen remains unidentified.

Using a J-beta primer mix together with a sample-barcoded 5' primer, a second PCR was run for roughly 6 to 11 cycles. No fewer than 2.5 million CDR3-containing paired-end reads came from each sample. MiXCR, run by TCRdb on the 5' RACE reads, gives a single entry per CDR3 protein. The table lists fewer than 900,000 distinct CDR3 sequences, roughly 44% of them singletons, with under 25% in the top ten. CDR3 length: 16 amino acids. Germline V gene data show CDR1 as KGHSH and CDR2 as LQKENI. V trimming: 3 bases; J trimming: 5 bases; junction bases outside the gene matches: 5. The authors drew 7.5 to 10 milliliters of peripheral blood from each donor.

V is TRBV18 and J is TRBJ2-1, with 12 nucleotides matching TRBD2. The receptor's source is a woman aged 60-75 years in good health. Sequences were obtained from blood. The chain's CDR3 is CASSPRTSGANNEQFF. Here the CDR3 DNA reads TGTGCCAGCTCACCCAGGACTAGCGGGGCTAACAATGAGCAGTTCTTC.